This T cell receptor (beta chain) emerged from a study of cytomegalovirus exposure and HLA in healthy donors. General study findings and limits: Most observed TCR sequences were rare, whereas some public TCRs were detected in many donors. Productive rates of about 90% or about 30% were seen for most TCR beta V segments in an earlier analysis. Reportedly, TCR beta sequences accurately predicted HLA-A and HLA-B alleles in most subjects.

This CDR3 is 12 amino acids long. CDR1 and CDR2 from the germline V gene are MDHEN and SYDVKM. The V end was cut by 4 bases, the J end by 9 bases, with 9 bases between. Concerning this clone itself: Its target is unknown.

In the PCR, 60 Vbeta and 13 Jbeta primers were used. Repertoires were generated with immunoSEQ multiplex PCR, while TCRdb's copy carries only in-frame clones and drops some. The sample's table shows around 190,000 clones. The sequence was collected from a woman between 25 and 40 years old in good health and CMV-seropositive. The chain has TRBV28 and TRBJ2-2; tentatively, D is TRBD1 (5 bases). Sequenced material: PBMCs. The CDR3 loop is CASSSQGRELFF. CDR3 nucleotides: TGTGCCAGCAGTTCCCAGGGTAGGGAGCTGTTTTTT.